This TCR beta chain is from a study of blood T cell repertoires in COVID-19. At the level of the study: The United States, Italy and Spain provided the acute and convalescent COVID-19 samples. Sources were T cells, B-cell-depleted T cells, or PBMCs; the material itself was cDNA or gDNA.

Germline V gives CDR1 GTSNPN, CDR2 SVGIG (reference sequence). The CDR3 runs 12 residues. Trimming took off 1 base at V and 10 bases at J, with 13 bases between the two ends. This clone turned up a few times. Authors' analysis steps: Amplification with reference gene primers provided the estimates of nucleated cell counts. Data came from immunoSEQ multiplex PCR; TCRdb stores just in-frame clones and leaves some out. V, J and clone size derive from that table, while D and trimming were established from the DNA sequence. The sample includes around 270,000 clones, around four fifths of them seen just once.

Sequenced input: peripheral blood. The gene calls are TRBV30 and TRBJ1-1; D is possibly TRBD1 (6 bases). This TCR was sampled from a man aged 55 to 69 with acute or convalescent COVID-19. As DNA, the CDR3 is TGTGCCTGGAGTGGTCAGGGACAAGGAGCTTTCTTT. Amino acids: CAWSGQGQGAFF. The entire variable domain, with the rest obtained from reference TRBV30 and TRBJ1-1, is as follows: SQTIHQWPATLVQPVGSPLSLECTVEGTSNPNLYWYRQAAGRGLQLLFYSVGIGQISSEVPQNLSASRPQDRQFILSSKKLLLSDSGFYLCAWSGQGQGAFFGQGTRLTVV.